Listed here are 6 T cell receptor beta chains from one sample, sequenced in a study of T cell responses to AZD1222 COVID-19 vaccine. The table came from immunoSEQ multiplex PCR; TCRdb's copy has only in-frame clones and leaves some out. The data contain roughly 120,000 clones, about nine tenths of them singletons. Sequencing was performed on peripheral blood, taken on day 0 of AZD1222 vaccination. The receptors were gathered from an adult in good health.

The V and J genes are TRBV2 and TRBJ2-2; 14 bases agree with TRBD2. V lost 6 bases and J lost 4; bases outside the gene matches: 1. CDR3 length: 15 amino acids. From germline, CDR1 is SNHLY and CDR2 FYNNEI. The CDR3, as DNA: TGTGCCAGCAGGGGACTAGCGGGAGCCACCGGGGAGCTGTTTTTT. This translates into CASRGLAGATGELFF.

This clone was recorded only once. J is TRBJ2-1 and V is TRBV5-1; no clear D gene. This CDR3 is 15 amino acids long. Germline assignment: CDR1 SGHRS and CDR2 YFSETQ. Trimming cost V 1 base and J 6 bases, with 14 bases left between them. The CDR3 protein is CASSLSPGVGNEQFF. In DNA, the CDR3 is TGCGCCAGCAGCTTGTCACCGGGTGTCGGCAATGAGCAGTTCTTC.

This sequence joins TRBV15 and TRBJ1-6, with unresolved D. The germline gives CDR1 LNHNV, CDR2 YYDKDF (reference sequence). The V end was cut by 0 bases, the J end by 9 bases, with 9 bases between. CDR3 size: 14 residues. CDR3 nucleotides: TGTGCCACCAGCAGAGACAAGGCCCGTTCACCCCTCCACTTT. Its translation is CATSRDKARSPLHF.

CDR3 amino acids: CASSIAAGGSSNQPQHF. The CDR3 bases are TGTGCCAGTAGTATAGCGGCAGGGGGCTCTAGCAATCAGCCCCAGCATTTT. The chain combines TRBV19 with TRBJ1-5; 8 nucleotides match TRBD1. The germline gives CDR1 LNHDA, CDR2 SQIVND (reference sequence). The V and J ends lost 1 base and 0 bases, in that order; junction bases with no gene match: 5. CDR3 length: 17 amino acids.

The V call is TRBV10-3, the J call TRBJ2-5; D is possibly TRBD1 (5 bases). The CDR3 covers 14 residues. V dropped 2 bases and J dropped 4 bases, with 11 bases sitting between them. Germline V CDR1 and CDR2: ENHRY, SYGVKD. Written as DNA, the CDR3 is TGTGCCATCAGTGAGGCCAGGGTTACAGAGACCCAGTACTTC. It specifies CAISEARVTETQYF.

This chain links TRBV23-1 with TRBJ2-5; 10 bases fit TRBD2. TRBV23-1 has ORF status, its function being uncertain. The CDR3 length is 15 residues. The ends lost 5 bases at V and 5 bases at J; junction bases unmatched: 8. CDR3 region: CASSGRTSGAETQYF. The DNA of the CDR3 is TGCGCCAGCAGTGGTAGAACTAGCGGGGCGGAGACCCAGTACTTC.